This T cell receptor (beta chain) stems from a study of cytomegalovirus exposure and HLA in healthy donors. Whole-study context: From about 170 million T cells, an earlier analysis saw approximately 120 million unique TCR beta sequences. Findings and caveats of the study: TRBV6-2, TRBV6-3 and some other V segments were excluded as indistinguishable. Sequencing artifact likely explains a cluster of highly shared sequence variants.

Amplification used 60 Vbeta primers and 13 Jbeta primers. Produced via immunoSEQ multiplex PCR; TCRdb's table is partial and in-frame only. This sample contains 160,000 or so clones. Points on this clone: The antigen is not known.

The germline CDR1 and CDR2 sequences are SGHVS and FQNEAQ. The CDR3 extends over 13 amino acids. J lost 8 bases, V lost 3 bases, and 4 bases had no gene match. Healthy bone marrow donors formed the donor group. The rearrangement links TRBV7-8 to TRBJ2-1, with 7 nucleotides matching TRBD1. The TCR comes from a man aged 30-40 years in good health and CMV-seronegative. Sequenced: PBMCs. The CDR3 loop is CASSLPTGHEQFF. DNA of the CDR3: TGTGCCAGCAGCTTGCCGACAGGGCATGAGCAGTTCTTC.